This T cell receptor beta chain comes out of a study of blood T cell repertoires in COVID-19. The junction had 6 bases not matched to a gene; V was cut back by 6 bases and J by 7 bases. The CDR3 consists of 14 residues. Germline-derived CDR1 and CDR2 are ENHRY and SYGVKD. The table came from immunoSEQ multiplex PCR; TCRdb's copy has only in-frame clones and leaves some out. Among fewer than 70,000 clones, 88% were seen once, and the ten largest hold 2% to 2.5%. The chain carries TRBV10-3 and TRBJ1-5; 10 positions match TRBD1. This clonotype originated in a human donor in a cohort sampled during active COVID-19. The sample was peripheral blood. CDR3 coding DNA: TGTGCCATCAGCGGGACAGGGGACGGGCAGCCCCAGCATTTT. This translates into CAISGTGDGQPQHF.